The text below deals with one T cell receptor beta chain. Antigen specificity is unknown. This sample was included in a study of CD8+CD57+ T cells in acquired aplastic anemia. Study at large: The sorted CD4+ and CD8+ cells yielded an average approximately 3.2 ug of DNA. General study results and limits: Overlapping CD8+ CDR3 repertoires of patients and controls contained 25 to 35 shared sequences. Patients were compared with controls for CD8+ Simpson's diversity, and no significant difference emerged.

The CDR3 consists of 13 residues. Germline V gene data show CDR1 as SGHRS and CDR2 as YFSETQ. V lost 1 base, J lost 3 bases, and 8 bases lay in between. Genomic DNA provided the template from which TCR beta VDJ and CDR3 profiles were obtained. TCRdb reanalysed the reads using MiXCR and keeps one entry per CDR3 protein. The profile shows roughly 170,000 distinct CDR3 sequences, less than 50% of them singletons. Patients selected for sequencing had displayed CD8+CD57+ cell expansion by flow cytometry. Every patient had severe acquired aplastic anemia. The receptor was derived from a human donor with aplastic anemia. V is TRBV5-1 and J is TRBJ2-7; D is ambiguous. The sample taken for sequencing was sorted CD4+, CD8+, or CD8+CD57+ T cells (not recorded which) from PBMCs. CDR3 DNA: TGCGCCAGCAGCTTGAACCGAGACTACGAGCAGTACTTC. It translates to CASSLNRDYEQYF. The full variable domain, rest sourced from reference TRBV5-1 and TRBJ2-7, is KAGVTQTPRYLIKTRGQQVTLSCSPISGHRSVSWYQQTPGQGLQFLFEYFSETQRNKGNFPGRFSGRQFSNSRSEMNVSTLELGDSALYLCASSLNRDYEQYFGPGTRLTVT.